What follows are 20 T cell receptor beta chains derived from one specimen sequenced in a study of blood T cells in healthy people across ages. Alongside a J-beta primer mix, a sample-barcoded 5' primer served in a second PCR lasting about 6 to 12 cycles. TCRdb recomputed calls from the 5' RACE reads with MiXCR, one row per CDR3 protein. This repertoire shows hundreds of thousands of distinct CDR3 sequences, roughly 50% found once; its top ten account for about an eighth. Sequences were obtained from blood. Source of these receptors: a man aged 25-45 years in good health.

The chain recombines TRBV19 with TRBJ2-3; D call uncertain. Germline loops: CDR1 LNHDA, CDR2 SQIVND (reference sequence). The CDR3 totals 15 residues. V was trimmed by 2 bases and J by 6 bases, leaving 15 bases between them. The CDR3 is CASSIRVLPTDTQYF. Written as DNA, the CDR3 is TGTGCCAGTAGTATACGGGTCCTCCCTACGGATACGCAGTATTTT. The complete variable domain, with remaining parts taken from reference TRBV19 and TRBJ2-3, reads DGGITQSPKYLFRKEGQNVTLSCEQNLNHDAMYWYRQDPGQGLRLIYYSQIVNDFQKGDIAEGYSVSREKKESFPLTVTSAQKNPTAFYLCASSIRVLPTDTQYFGPGTRLTVL.

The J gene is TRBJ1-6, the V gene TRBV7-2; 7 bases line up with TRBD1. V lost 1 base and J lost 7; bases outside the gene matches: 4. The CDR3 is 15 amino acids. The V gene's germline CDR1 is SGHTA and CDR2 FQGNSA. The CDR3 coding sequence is TGTGCCAGCAGCTTAGAACGGACAGGAAATTCACCCCTCCACTTT. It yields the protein CASSLERTGNSPLHF.

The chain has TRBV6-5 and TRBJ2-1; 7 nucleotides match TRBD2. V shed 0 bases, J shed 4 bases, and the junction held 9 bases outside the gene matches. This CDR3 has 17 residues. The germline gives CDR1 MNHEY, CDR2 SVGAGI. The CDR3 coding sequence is TGTGCCAGCAGTTACTCGGTGCCCGGGGGGATTTACAATGAGCAGTTCTTC. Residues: CASSYSVPGGIYNEQFF.

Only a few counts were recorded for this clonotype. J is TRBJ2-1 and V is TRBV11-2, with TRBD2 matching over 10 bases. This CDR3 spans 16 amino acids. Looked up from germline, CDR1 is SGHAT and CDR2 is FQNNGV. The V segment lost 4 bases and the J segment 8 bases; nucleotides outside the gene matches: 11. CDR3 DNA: TGTGCCAGCAGCTACTCTCGAGCGGGGGGGCCCTATGAGCAGTTCTTC. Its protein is CASSYSRAGGPYEQFF.

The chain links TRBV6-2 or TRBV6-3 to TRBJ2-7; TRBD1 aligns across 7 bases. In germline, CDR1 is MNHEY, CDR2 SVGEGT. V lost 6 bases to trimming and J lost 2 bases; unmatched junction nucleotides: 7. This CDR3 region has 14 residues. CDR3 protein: CASSPTGSPYEQYF. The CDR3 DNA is TGTGCCAGCAGCCCGACAGGGAGTCCCTACGAGCAGTACTTC.

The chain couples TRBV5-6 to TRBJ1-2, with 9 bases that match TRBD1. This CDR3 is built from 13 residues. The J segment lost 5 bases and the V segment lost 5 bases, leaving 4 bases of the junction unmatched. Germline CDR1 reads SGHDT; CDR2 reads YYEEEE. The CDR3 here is CASRGQGGYGYTF. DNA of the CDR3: TGTGCCAGCAGGGGACAGGGAGGATATGGCTACACCTTC.

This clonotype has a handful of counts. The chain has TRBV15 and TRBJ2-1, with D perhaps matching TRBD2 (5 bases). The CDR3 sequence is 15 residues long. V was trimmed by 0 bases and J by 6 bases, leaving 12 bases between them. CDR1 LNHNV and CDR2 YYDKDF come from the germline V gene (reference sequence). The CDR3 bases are TGTGCCACCAGCAGAGATCATATAGGAGGCAATGAGCAGTTCTTC. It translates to CATSRDHIGGNEQFF.

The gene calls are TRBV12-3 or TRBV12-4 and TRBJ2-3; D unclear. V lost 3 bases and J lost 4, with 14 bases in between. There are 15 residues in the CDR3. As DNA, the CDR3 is TGTGCCAGCAGTTTTGGCAGAGTGGTCCCAGATACGCAGTATTTT. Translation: CASSFGRVVPDTQYF.

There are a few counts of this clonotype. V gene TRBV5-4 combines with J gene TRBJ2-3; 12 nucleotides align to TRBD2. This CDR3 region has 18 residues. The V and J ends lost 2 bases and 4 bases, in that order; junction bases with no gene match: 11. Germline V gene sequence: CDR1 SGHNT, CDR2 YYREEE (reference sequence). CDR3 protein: CASSLRLAGGRSADTQYF. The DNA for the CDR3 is TGTGCCAGCAGCTTAAGGCTAGCGGGGGGGAGGTCGGCAGATACGCAGTATTTT.

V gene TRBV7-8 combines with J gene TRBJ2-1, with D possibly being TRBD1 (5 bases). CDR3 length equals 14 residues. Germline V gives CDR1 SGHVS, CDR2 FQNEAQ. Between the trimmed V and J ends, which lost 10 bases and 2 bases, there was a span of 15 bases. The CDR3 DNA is TGTGCCACCCAGACAGATTTAACCTACAATGAGCAGTTCTTC. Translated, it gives CATQTDLTYNEQFF.

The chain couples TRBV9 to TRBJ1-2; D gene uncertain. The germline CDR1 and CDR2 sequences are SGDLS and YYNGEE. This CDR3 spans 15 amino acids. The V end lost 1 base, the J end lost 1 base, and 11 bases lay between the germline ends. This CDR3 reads CASSVSAEINYGYTF. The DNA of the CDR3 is TGTGCCAGCAGCGTATCGGCGGAAATTAACTATGGCTACACCTTC.

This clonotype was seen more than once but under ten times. This CDR3 reads CASRGGTSGEYEQYF. DNA for the CDR3: TGTGCCAGCAGGGGGGGGACTAGCGGGGAATACGAGCAGTACTTC. This sequence joins TRBV28 and TRBJ2-7; 13 bases fit TRBD2. CDR1 and CDR2 from the germline V gene are MDHEN and SYDVKM. J lost 4 bases, V lost 6 bases, and 6 bases had no gene match. The CDR3 length is 15 residues. Together with reference TRBV28 and TRBJ2-7, the CDR3 gives the full variable domain: DVKVTQSSRYLVKRTGEKVFLECVQDMDHENMFWYRQDPGLGLRLIYFSYDVKMKEKGDIPEGYSVSREKKERFSLILESASTNQTSMYLCASRGGTSGEYEQYFGPGTRLTVT.

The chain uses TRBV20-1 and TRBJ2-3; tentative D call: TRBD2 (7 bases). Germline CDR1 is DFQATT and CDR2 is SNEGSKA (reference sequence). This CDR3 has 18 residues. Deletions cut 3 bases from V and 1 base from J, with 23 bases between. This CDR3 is CSARGRQGSLAGTDTQYF. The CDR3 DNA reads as TGCAGTGCTAGGGGTCGGCAGGGGTCCCTAGCGGGCACAGATACGCAGTATTTT.

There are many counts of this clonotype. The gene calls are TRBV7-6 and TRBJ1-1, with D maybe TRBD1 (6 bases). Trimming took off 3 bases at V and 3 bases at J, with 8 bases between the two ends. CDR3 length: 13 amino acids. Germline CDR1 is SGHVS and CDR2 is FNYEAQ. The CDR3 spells CASSLDSYTEAFF. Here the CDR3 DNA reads TGTGCCAGCAGCTTGGACAGTTACACTGAAGCTTTCTTT.

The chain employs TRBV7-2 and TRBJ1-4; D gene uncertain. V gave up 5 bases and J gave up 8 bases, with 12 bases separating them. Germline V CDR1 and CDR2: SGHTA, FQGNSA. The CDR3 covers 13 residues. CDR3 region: CASSRAPEEKLFF. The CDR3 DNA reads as TGTGCCAGCAGCCGGGCCCCCGAGGAAAAACTGTTTTTT.

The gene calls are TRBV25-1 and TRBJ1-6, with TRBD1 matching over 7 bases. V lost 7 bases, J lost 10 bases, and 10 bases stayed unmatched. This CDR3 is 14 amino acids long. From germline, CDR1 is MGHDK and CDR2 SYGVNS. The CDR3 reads CASNRQGLNSPLHF. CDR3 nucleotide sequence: TGTGCCAGCAACAGACAGGGTCTCAACTCACCCCTCCACTTT.

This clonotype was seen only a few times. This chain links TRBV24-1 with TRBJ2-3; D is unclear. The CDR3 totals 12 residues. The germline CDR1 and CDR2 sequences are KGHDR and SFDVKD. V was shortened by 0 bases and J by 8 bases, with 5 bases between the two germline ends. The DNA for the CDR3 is TGTGCCACCAGTGATTTGGTTGGTACGCAGTATTTT. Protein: CATSDLVGTQYF.

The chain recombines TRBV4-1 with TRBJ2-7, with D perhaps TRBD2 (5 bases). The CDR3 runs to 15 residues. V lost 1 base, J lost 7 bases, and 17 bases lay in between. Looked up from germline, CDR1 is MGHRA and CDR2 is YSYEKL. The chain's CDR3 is CASSQGLAGSDEQYF. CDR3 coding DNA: TGCGCCAGCAGCCAAGGTCTAGCAGGTTCGGATGAGCAGTACTTC.

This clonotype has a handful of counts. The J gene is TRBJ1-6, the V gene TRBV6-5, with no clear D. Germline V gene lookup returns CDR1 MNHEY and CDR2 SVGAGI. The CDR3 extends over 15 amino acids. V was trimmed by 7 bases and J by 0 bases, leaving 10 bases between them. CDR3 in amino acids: CASKPTSSYNSPLHF. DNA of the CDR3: TGTGCCAGCAAACCGACAAGCTCCTATAATTCACCCCTCCACTTT.

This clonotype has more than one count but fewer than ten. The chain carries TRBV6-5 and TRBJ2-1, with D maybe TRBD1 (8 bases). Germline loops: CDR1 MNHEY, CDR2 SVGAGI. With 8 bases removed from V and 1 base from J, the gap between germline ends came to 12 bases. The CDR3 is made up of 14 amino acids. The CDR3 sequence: CASGGDRSYNEQFF. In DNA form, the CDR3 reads TGTGCCAGCGGGGGGGACAGGTCCTACAATGAGCAGTTCTTC.